This passage covers 6 T cell receptor beta chains from one sample sequenced in a study of cytomegalovirus exposure and HLA in healthy donors. A multiplex PCR was run with 60 Vbeta primers and 13 Jbeta primers. Libraries were prepared by immunoSEQ multiplex PCR; TCRdb keeps only in-frame clonotypes and omits some of them. This sample has tens of thousands of clones; about 74% occur once, and the top ten carry more than 3.5%. Sequenced: PBMCs. The receptors here all came from a man between 25 and 39 years old in good health and CMV-seronegative.

This clone was seen just once. The rearrangement uses TRBV7-2 and TRBJ2-2, with 9 bases fitting TRBD1. CDR1 SGHTA and CDR2 FQGNSA come from the germline V gene. This CDR3 comprises 16 residues. J gave up 4 bases and V 5 bases, and 8 bases lay outside the gene matches. This CDR3 is CASSPGTGRRTGELFF. CDR3 DNA sequence: TGTGCCAGCAGCCCCGGGACAGGGCGTCGCACCGGGGAGCTGTTTTTT.

The J gene is TRBJ2-5, the V gene TRBV27, with TRBD2 identical over 8 bases. The length of the CDR3 is 15 residues. Germline assignment: CDR1 MNHEY and CDR2 SMNVEV (reference sequence). J gave up 5 bases and V 7 bases, and 12 bases lay outside the gene matches. The DNA for the CDR3 is TGTGCCAGCAAGAGGCAAGCGGGAGTCAGGGAGACCCAGTACTTC. This sequence encodes CASKRQAGVRETQYF.

The chain has TRBV9 and TRBJ1-4; 10 bases agree with TRBD1. Germline lookup yields CDR1 SGDLS and CDR2 YYNGEE. V was pared by 0 bases and J by 8 bases, with 7 bases of the junction left unmatched. The CDR3 has 16 amino acids. Here the CDR3 reads CASSVGGTGAGEKLFF. In nucleotides, the CDR3 is TGTGCCAGCAGCGTAGGTGGGACAGGGGCGGGAGAAAAACTGTTTTTT. The complete variable domain, with remaining parts taken from reference TRBV9 and TRBJ1-4, reads DSGVTQTPKHLITATGQRVTLRCSPRSGDLSVYWYQQSLDQGLQFLIQYYNGEERAKGNILERFSAQQFPDLHSELNLSSLELGDSALYFCASSVGGTGAGEKLFFGSGTQLSVL.

The rearrangement links TRBV10-1 to TRBJ2-1, with D possibly TRBD2 on 5 matching bases. V lost 2 bases and J lost 7, with 6 bases in between. This CDR3 has 12 amino acids. CDR1 WNHNN and CDR2 SYGVQD come from the germline V gene (reference sequence). This chain's CDR3 is CASSEIANEQFF. The DNA for the CDR3 is TGCGCCAGCAGTGAGATAGCGAATGAGCAGTTCTTC.

The gene calls are TRBV18 and TRBJ2-3, with 9 bases identical to TRBD1. Germline V lookup: CDR1 KGHSH, CDR2 LQKENI. The CDR3 has 15 residues. Trimming at V came to 3 bases and at J to 6 bases, leaving 7 bases not matched to a gene. CDR3 sequence (DNA): TGTGCCAGCTCACCTGGACAGGGGACAAGCGATACGCAGTATTTT. The encoded protein is CASSPGQGTSDTQYF.

The genes are TRBV27 and TRBJ1-4; D not certain. Trimming shortened V by 5 bases and J by 5 bases, and 18 bases separated the two germline ends. This CDR3 is built from 16 residues. The germline V gene has CDR1 MNHEY and CDR2 SMNVEV (reference sequence). The CDR3, as DNA: TGTGCCAGCAGTCCACGATTCTCTAGGCGGAATGAAAAACTGTTTTTT. It encodes CASSPRFSRRNEKLFF.